The clone carrying this T cell receptor beta chain was observed a few times. The TCR beta library used iRepertoire HTBI primers with Arm-PCR amplification of CDR3. TCRdb reanalysed the multiplex PCR reads using MiXCR and keeps one entry per CDR3 protein. This sample carries about 560,000 distinct CDR3 sequences, 15% to 20% of them seen once, and the ten largest clones take around 13%. These data belong to a study of regulatory T cells in long-lasting Graves disease. Time point indicated: newly diagnosed GD, antithyroid drugs for less than 3 months. Extracted PBMC RNA gave rise to the TCR library. The same sample was also studied in work on T cells in Graves' hyperthyroidism and ophthalmopathy.

The clonotype was recovered from a man younger than 30 with Graves disease. Sequences were derived from peripheral blood mononuclear cells (PBMCs), sampled at new diagnosis, from a patient treated with antithyroid drugs.

The CDR3 loop is CASSLEGLEKLFF. DNA for the CDR3: TGTGCCAGCAGCTTGGAAGGGTTGGAAAAACTGTTTTTT. The rearrangement uses TRBV5-6 and TRBJ1-4; D is unclear. The germline gives CDR1 SGHDT, CDR2 YYEEEE. The germline V and J ends were trimmed by 0 bases and 8 bases, with 8 bases remaining between them. CDR3 length: 13 amino acids.